The 12 T cell receptor beta chains in this list originate from one sample, sequenced in a study of T cells in Graves' hyperthyroidism and ophthalmopathy. Using RNA transcripts as the source, TCR beta CDR3 regions were amplified. HTBI primers were employed in a first-round RT-PCR of the TCR CDR3. TCRdb re-derived calls from the multiplex PCR reads in MiXCR, one entry per CDR3 protein. The sample consists of about 590,000 distinct CDR3 sequences, around 16% of them appearing once. The sample comprised blood. These TCRs come from a woman aged 25 to 39 with Graves' hyperthyroidism.

This chain uses TRBV7-3 with TRBJ2-3; TRBD2 agrees at 7 bases. The CDR3 has 13 amino acids. Trimming cost V 5 bases and J 7 bases; bases outside gene matches: 6. CDR1 is SGHTA and CDR2 is FQGTGA in the germline V gene. CDR3 bases: TGTGCCAGCAGCGTAGCGGGCAGGAATACGCAGTATTTT. This translates into CASSVAGRNTQYF.

This clonotype was recorded once. One end of the junction is discordant with germline, which a read error may explain. The J gene is TRBJ2-5, the V gene TRBV4-1, with TRBD2 matching over 7 bases. Germline CDR1 reads MGHRA; CDR2 reads YSYEKL. The CDR3 extends over 18 amino acids. The chain's CDR3 is CASSQDSGSRVYQETQYF. CDR3 coding DNA: TGTGCCAGCAGCCAAGATAGCGGGTCGCGAGTCTACCAAGAGACCCAGTACTTC.

The rearrangement uses TRBV5-5 and TRBJ1-5, with 10 bases matching TRBD1. Germline V CDR1 and CDR2: SGHKS, YYEKEE (reference sequence). Unmatched junction bases numbered 5, after V lost 3 bases and J lost 2 bases. The CDR3 contains 16 residues. The CDR3 nucleotides are TGTGCCAGCAGCTGGGGGACAGGGGTCGGCAATCAGCCCCAGCATTTT. Its protein is CASSWGTGVGNQPQHF.

In its sample, this clonotype was seen a few times. This chain joins TRBV6-2 or TRBV6-3 and TRBJ2-1; 10 nucleotides match TRBD2. J gave up 5 bases and V 6 bases, and 13 bases lay outside the gene matches. Germline CDR1 is MNHEY and CDR2 is SVGEGT. CDR3 length: 17 residues. This CDR3 reads CASSPLPGTSGNNEQFF. CDR3 coding DNA: TGTGCCAGCAGCCCCCTGCCGGGAACTAGCGGGAACAATGAGCAGTTCTTC.

This clonotype was seen a few times. The V gene is TRBV19, the J gene TRBJ2-1; 10 nucleotides align to TRBD2. Per germline, CDR1 LNHDA and CDR2 SQIVND (reference sequence). V was pared by 6 bases and J by 15 bases, with 11 bases of the junction left unmatched. The CDR3 has 13 amino acids. The CDR3 sequence is CASSTRGAGGPFF. For the CDR3, the DNA is TGTGCCAGTAGCACACGCGGAGCGGGAGGGCCGTTCTTC.

The rearrangement links TRBV2 to TRBJ2-3; no clear D gene. CDR1 is SNHLY and CDR2 is FYNNEI in the germline V gene. The CDR3 totals 13 residues. V dropped 4 bases and J dropped 4 bases, with 9 bases sitting between them. CDR3 DNA: TGTGCCAGCAGTGGACCCTCCGCAGATACGCAGTATTTT. Amino acids: CASSGPSADTQYF.

A few counts support this clonotype. This rearrangement joins TRBV6-2 or TRBV6-3 to TRBJ1-5, with D perhaps matching TRBD1 (5 bases). V was shortened by 0 bases and J by 0 bases, with 21 bases between the two germline ends. Looked up from germline, CDR1 is MNHEY and CDR2 is SVGEGT. This CDR3 comprises 20 residues. The CDR3 reads CASSYSLGAPGLYSNQPQHF. In nucleotides, the CDR3 is TGTGCCAGCAGTTACTCGTTAGGGGCGCCTGGGCTTTATAGCAATCAGCCCCAGCATTTT.

This clonotype has just a few counts. The chain combines TRBV7-3 with TRBJ2-1; 11 bases fit TRBD2. This CDR3 has 16 residues. Germline V gives CDR1 SGHTA, CDR2 FQGTGA. V shed 6 bases and J 7 bases; nucleotides not matched to a gene: 11. CDR3 coding DNA: TGTGCCAGCAGTGACTCGGTAGCGGGGGGGGTAAATGAGCAGTTCTTC. As protein: CASSDSVAGGVNEQFF. The full variable domain, with the rest looked up from reference TRBV7-3 and TRBJ2-1, is GAGVSQTPSNKVTEKGKYVELRCDPISGHTALYWYRQSLGQGPEFLIYFQGTGAADDSGLPNDRFFAVRPEGSVSTLKIQRTERGDSAVYLCASSDSVAGGVNEQFFGPGTRLTVL.

This clonotype was observed many times. This chain joins TRBV20-1 and TRBJ2-6; D is undetermined. This CDR3 has 13 residues. V lost 6 bases to trimming and J lost 4 bases, with 10 bases between them. Germline V lookup: CDR1 DFQATT, CDR2 SNEGSKA (reference sequence). Here the CDR3 DNA reads TGCAGTGCCCCCTGGCTCGGGGCCAACGTCCTGACTTTC. This codes for CSAPWLGANVLTF.

This clonotype was seen many times. The chain uses TRBV27 and TRBJ1-5; no definite D call. V lost 6 bases and J 2 bases, leaving 5 bases between the germline ends. This CDR3 comprises 12 residues. CDR1 is MNHEY, CDR2 SMNVEV, per germline (reference sequence). CDR3 in amino acids: CASRRGNQPQHF. The CDR3 DNA sequence: TGTGCCAGCAGACGGGGCAATCAGCCCCAGCATTTT.

A single count supports this clonotype. The chain has TRBV7-9 and TRBJ1-5; D ambiguous. Germline CDR1 is SEHNR and CDR2 is FQNEAQ (reference sequence). The CDR3 runs to 11 residues. V lost 5 bases and J lost 10, with 9 bases in between. The CDR3 protein is CASSHSGPQHF. The CDR3 DNA reads TGTGCCAGCAGCCATAGCGGACCCCAGCATTTT. Full variable domain (missing parts from reference TRBV7-9 and TRBJ1-5): DTGVSQNPRHKITKRGQNVTFRCDPISEHNRLYWYRQTLGQGPEFLTYFQNEAQLEKSRLLSDRFSAERPKGSFSTLEIQRTEQGDSAMYLCASSHSGPQHFGDGTRLSIL.

This clonotype was detected many times. CDR3 protein: CASTPTGTEPYEQYF. The CDR3 coding sequence is TGTGCCAGCACCCCAACCGGGACAGAGCCCTACGAGCAGTACTTC. The chain couples TRBV12-3 or TRBV12-4 to TRBJ2-7; TRBD1 aligns across 7 bases. V shed 7 bases, J shed 2 bases, and the junction held 11 bases outside the gene matches. The CDR3 is 15 amino acids.